Sequencing of this T cell receptor beta chain was carried out in a study of blood T cell repertoires in COVID-19. Study context: COVID-19 samples collected from the United States, Italy and Spain covered acute and convalescent phases.

This table comes from immunoSEQ multiplex PCR, and its TCRdb copy is limited to in-frame clones, with some not included. The profile shows just under 65,000 clones, over 80% of them singletons. The V gene's germline CDR1 is MDHEN and CDR2 SYDVKM. This CDR3 spans 13 amino acids. Trimming at V came to 6 bases and at J to 4 bases, leaving 5 bases not matched to a gene. The J gene is TRBJ2-5, the V gene TRBV28; 7 bases are a match to TRBD1. Input material: peripheral blood. This TCR derives from a human donor in a cohort sampled during active COVID-19. In nucleotides, the CDR3 is TGTGCCAGCAGCCTAGGGGGCGCAGAGACCCAGTACTTC. It codes for CASSLGGAETQYF.